A single T cell receptor (beta chain) is shown here with its context. Antigen specificity is unknown. The sample originates from a study of cytomegalovirus exposure and HLA in healthy donors. Overall study results and limits: The availability of immune exposure information extended only to CMV serostatus. TCR beta chain V- and J-gene trimming was linked, in a later analysis, to a missense variant in DCLRE1C. Several V segments, TRBV6-2 and TRBV6-3 among them, could not be told apart and were dropped.

The germline V gene has CDR1 SGHVS and CDR2 FNYEAQ. Trimming took 5 bases from V and 6 from J; bases not matched to a gene: 12. The CDR3 covers 16 residues. The PCR ran on 60 Vbeta and 13 Jbeta primers. The data were produced by immunoSEQ multiplex PCR, yet TCRdb's version contains in-frame clones alone and is incomplete. This table holds around 110,000 clones, roughly three fifths found once. Sequenced material: PBMCs. The V gene is TRBV7-6, the J gene TRBJ2-7; 11 bases align to TRBD1. This clonotype was sampled from a woman between 40 and 50 years old in good health and CMV-seropositive. The CDR3 loop reads CASSIWSSGQGVEQYF. The CDR3 region has the DNA TGTGCCAGCAGCATATGGAGTTCGGGACAGGGGGTCGAGCAGTACTTC.